The 9 T cell receptor beta chains given below trace back to one sample, sequenced in a study of identical twins (dated by TCRdb to the mid-2010s). The library was produced with 5' RACE. The instrument was an Illumina HiSeq 2000. TCRdb trimmed the raw reads at Q25, called clones with MiXCR and kept productive beta chains. Rows with a matching CDR3 protein are joined into one entry that keeps the most common DNA and genes. The sample profile shows 1.5 million or so distinct CDR3 sequences; about 32% of them were found once. The ten most abundant clones make up about 0.27% of the sample. Material: cord blood. The receptors derive from a newborn girl in good health.

The V and J genes are TRBV11-2 and TRBJ2-5, with TRBD2 identical over 11 bases. Germline loops: CDR1 SGHAT, CDR2 FQNNGV. V trimming: 5 bases; J trimming: 4 bases; junction bases outside the gene matches: 12. This CDR3 comprises 17 residues. The CDR3 DNA sequence: TGTGCCAGCAGCCCCCAGGGACGACTAGCGGGAAGAGAGACCCAGTACTTC. This translates into CASSPQGRLAGRETQYF.

This clonotype was picked up a small number of times. This rearrangement joins TRBV20-1 to TRBJ2-1; D tentatively reads TRBD1 or TRBD2 (5 bases each). Germline-derived CDR1 and CDR2 are DFQATT and SNEGSKA (reference sequence). The CDR3 covers 15 residues. V was cut by 1 base and J by 0 bases, with 10 bases left in between. CDR3 loop: CSARVWDHSYNEQFF. The DNA of the CDR3 is TGCAGTGCTAGAGTCTGGGACCACTCCTACAATGAGCAGTTCTTC.

Only a few counts were recorded for this clonotype. The chain employs TRBV5-1 and TRBJ2-5; no clear D. The V gene's germline CDR1 is SGHRS and CDR2 YFSETQ. There are 14 residues in the CDR3. V shed 1 base and J shed 0 bases, with 7 bases lying between them. CDR3 bases: TGCGCCAGCAGCTTGCTCCCTAACCAAGAGACCCAGTACTTC. Translating it yields CASSLLPNQETQYF.

The genes are TRBV5-1 and TRBJ2-1; D perhaps matches TRBD1 (5 bases). The CDR3 is 12 amino acids. V gave up 3 bases and J gave up 12 bases, with 13 bases separating them. Germline V gene data show CDR1 as SGHRS and CDR2 as YFSETQ. CDR3 DNA: TGCGCCAGCAGCTCCAGGCTTACAGGGCAGTTCTTC. Its translation is CASSSRLTGQFF.

The V and J genes are TRBV6-6 and TRBJ1-2; tentatively, D is TRBD1 (5 bases). Trimming pared 0 bases from V and 4 bases from J, leaving 12 bases between. In germline, CDR1 is MNHNY, CDR2 SVGAGI (reference sequence). The CDR3 is 15 residues long. The CDR3 coding sequence is TGTGCCAGCAGTTACTCTTATCCGGGGGGCTATGGCTACACCTTC. Its protein product is CASSYSYPGGYGYTF.

The table lists this clonotype with a few counts. This rearrangement joins TRBV15 to TRBJ2-7; tentatively, D is TRBD1 (5 bases). V was shortened by 0 bases and J by 2 bases, with 14 bases between the two germline ends. This CDR3 contains 16 residues. CDR1 and CDR2 (germline): LNHNV, YYDKDF (reference sequence). CDR3 in amino acids: CATSRDFGGRAYEQYF. Written as DNA, the CDR3 is TGTGCCACCAGCAGAGATTTTGGCGGCAGGGCCTACGAGCAGTACTTC.

In the case of this clonotype: This may be a read error: a much more frequent sequence differs by one nucleotide. The CDR3 spells CAGRRTVETQYF. The CDR3 DNA reads as TGTGCCGGCAGGAGGACAGTAGAGACCCAGTACTTC. The rearrangement uses TRBV6-6 and TRBJ2-5, with D perhaps matching TRBD1 (6 bases). CDR3 length: 12 residues. Germline CDR1 reads MNHNY; CDR2 reads SVGAGI (reference sequence).

The sample holds many counts of this clonotype. This sequence joins TRBV5-1 and TRBJ2-7; 8 bases are shared with TRBD1. This CDR3 is built from 15 residues. Germline CDR1 SGHRS, CDR2 YFSETQ. With V trimmed by 0 bases and J by 0 bases, 2 bases remained unmatched. CDR3 residues: CASSLAGGFSYEQYF. The CDR3 nucleotides read TGCGCCAGCAGCTTGGCAGGGGGCTTCTCCTACGAGCAGTACTTC.

The chain combines TRBV20-1 with TRBJ2-7; D not certain. This CDR3 is built from 13 residues. CDR1 and CDR2 from the germline V gene are DFQATT and SNEGSKA (reference sequence). The V end was cut by 2 bases, the J end by 0 bases, with 8 bases between. This CDR3 reads CSARMAVSYEQYF. The CDR3 nucleotides read TGCAGTGCTAGAATGGCAGTCTCCTACGAGCAGTACTTC.